Listed below are T cell receptor beta chains from one sample, sequenced in a study of T-cell reconstitution after alpha-beta-depleted transplantation in children. TCRdb reprocessed the PCR reads via MiXCR and lists one record per CDR3 protein. Of some 120,000 distinct CDR3 sequences listed, about a tenth are singletons. The input for sequencing was PBMCs, taken before TCRalphabeta/CD19-depleted stem cell transplant. The receptors were sampled from a boy aged 2 to 10 with acute lymphoblastic leukemia, due to receive a stem cell transplant. Both conserved end residues are part of each CDR3. The D gene is left open where the match is weak. Not all rows give a size; the values are once, few, many and, for expanded clones, a class.

abundance,v_gene,d_gene,j_gene,CDR3nt,CDR3aa
-,TRBV5-1,-,TRBJ1-5,TGCGCCAGCAGCTTGGAAGGGTACAATCAGCCCCAGCATTTT,CASSLEGYNQPQHF
many,TRBV7-2,-,TRBJ2-1,TGTGCCAGCAGCTTACGTTGGGGAGAAGCTGAGCAGTTCTTC,CASSLRWGEAEQFF
many,TRBV20-1,-,TRBJ1-5,TGCAGTGCCACCGGGACACAAAGCAATCAGCCCCAGCATTTT,CSATGTQSNQPQHF
-,TRBV4-1,TRBD1,TRBJ2-3,TGCGCCAGCAGCCAAGTGACAGGGGGGCGTGTTACAGATACGCAGTATTTT,CASSQVTGGRVTDTQYF
-,TRBV7-9,-,TRBJ2-2,TGTGCCAGCAGCCGGGACACGAACACCGGGGAGCTGTTTTTT,CASSRDTNTGELFF
many,TRBV12-3/TRBV12-4,TRBD2,TRBJ2-7,TGTGCCAGCAGTCCATGGACTAGCGGGTCCTCCTACGAGCAGTACTTC,CASSPWTSGSSYEQYF
few,TRBV29-1,-,TRBJ1-2,TGCAGCGCGGAGGGCTACACCTTC,CSAEGYTF
many,TRBV20-1,TRBD2,TRBJ2-3,TGCAGTGCTAGAGGGACTAGCGGGAGGGCCGAAGATACGCAGTATTTT,CSARGTSGRAEDTQYF
many,TRBV5-5,-,TRBJ2-5,TGTGCCAGCAGCTTCTCTGGACAAGGAGGAGGTCCGGCGGAGACCCAGTACTTC,CASSFSGQGGGPAETQYF
-,TRBV20-1,-,TRBJ1-2,TGCAGTGCTAGAGAAGGGAGGGAAGTTAATGGCTACACCTTC,CSAREGREVNGYTF
few,TRBV20-1,TRBD2,TRBJ2-7,TGCAGTGCTAGTGCCCGCCGGCTAGCGGTTGGCTACGAGCAGTACTTC,CSASARRLAVGYEQYF
-,TRBV6-5,TRBD2,TRBJ2-3,TGTGCCAGCAGTTACCTCAGAGCGGGGAAGAAGGAAAGCACAGATACGCAGTATTTT,CASSYLRAGKKESTDTQYF
many,TRBV6-5,-,TRBJ2-3,TGTGCCAGCAGTTACTCGAGGCGGAGTAGCACAGATACGCAGTATTTT,CASSYSRRSSTDTQYF
few,TRBV20-1,-,TRBJ2-1,TGCAGTGCTAGAGAGCGCTACAATGAGCAGTTCTTC,CSARERYNEQFF
few,TRBV15,-,TRBJ1-5,TGTGCCACCAGCAGAGATAGGAACAGGCAATATAGCAATCAGCCCCAGCATTTT,CATSRDRNRQYSNQPQHF
few,TRBV9,-,TRBJ2-7,TGTGCCAGCAGCGTAGGGGTCGAGCAGTACTTC,CASSVGVEQYF
few,TRBV20-1,-,TRBJ1-3,TGCAGTGCGACTGGAGAGGGGCTAGGAAACACCATATATTTT,CSATGEGLGNTIYF
few,TRBV6-2/TRBV6-3,TRBD2,TRBJ2-1,TGTGCCAGCAGTTCTTCAAGTAAGGGACTAGCGGGAGGGGGGACCTACAATGAGCAGTTCTTC,CASSSSSKGLAGGGTYNEQFF
many,TRBV5-1,TRBD2,TRBJ2-2,TGCGCCAGTCAATATGGGACTAGCAACACCGGGGAGCTGTTTTTT,CASQYGTSNTGELFF
-,TRBV5-1,-,TRBJ2-5,TGCGCCAGCAGCTTGCGGGGGCTAGGACAAGAGACCCAGTACTTC,CASSLRGLGQETQYF
many,TRBV12-3/TRBV12-4,-,TRBJ2-2,TGTGCCAGCAGTCCCCGCGGGGGCGCCGGTCCCGGGGAGCTGTTTTTT,CASSPRGGAGPGELFF
many,TRBV6-5,TRBD1,TRBJ2-1,TGTGCCAGCAGAATGGACAGGTACAATGAGCAGTTCTTC,CASRMDRYNEQFF
many,TRBV20-1,-,TRBJ2-3,TGCAGTGCTAGACTCCTCCCTGACGAAGGAGCAGATACGCAGTATTTT,CSARLLPDEGADTQYF
-,TRBV20-1,TRBD2,TRBJ2-5,TGCAGTGCCGGGGGGGGAGCGGGCGGTCGGGAGACCCAGTACTTC,CSAGGGAGGRETQYF
-,TRBV5-6,-,TRBJ1-2,TGTGCCAGCCACTTGACACATCCCTATGGCTACACCTTC,CASHLTHPYGYTF
-,TRBV20-1,TRBD2,TRBJ2-7,TGCAGTGCTACCTCTAGCGGGAGCTCCTACGAGCAGTACTTC,CSATSSGSSYEQYF
-,TRBV7-8,-,TRBJ2-6,TGTGCCAGCAGCCGGGTACCTAATGAGCCCTCTGGGGCCAACGTCCTGACTTTC,CASSRVPNEPSGANVLTF
-,TRBV7-6,TRBD2,TRBJ2-7,TGTGCCAGCAGCTTGAGGGCGCGGGGGTCAAAGACCGAGCAGTACTTC,CASSLRARGSKTEQYF
few,TRBV27,-,TRBJ2-7,TGTGCCAGCAGTACAAGGTCTAGATTTTACTCCGAGCAGTACTTC,CASSTRSRFYSEQYF
-,TRBV6-1,-,TRBJ2-2,TGTGCCAGCAGTGACGCGGGATACACCGGGGAGCTGTTTTTT,CASSDAGYTGELFF
-,TRBV7-9,TRBD1,TRBJ1-4,TGTGCCAGCAGCTTACCCAGTGGTCGACAGGGCGAAAAACTGTTTTTT,CASSLPSGRQGEKLFF
-,TRBV6-2/TRBV6-3,TRBD2,TRBJ2-7,TGTGCCAGCAGATCGGGACTAGCGTTTAGCTCCTACGAGCAGTACTTC,CASRSGLAFSSYEQYF
-,TRBV6-5,TRBD1,TRBJ1-1,TGTGCCAGCAGTTACGGGACAGGGGCCATGAACACTGAAGCTTTCTTT,CASSYGTGAMNTEAFF
many,TRBV7-8,TRBD2,TRBJ2-1,TGTGCCAGCAGCCCCCGGCCAACGACTAGCGGGAGGGCATGGGATGAGCAGTTCTTC,CASSPRPTTSGRAWDEQFF
few,TRBV27,TRBD1,TRBJ1-2,TGTGCCAGCAGTCGGACAGGGGCCATATTCGGCTATGGCTACACCTTC,CASSRTGAIFGYGYTF
-,TRBV25-1,TRBD2,TRBJ2-7,TGTGCCAGCAGTGATAATGGGGGTAGCGGGAAGGGGGACCTCTACGAGCAGTACTTC,CASSDNGGSGKGDLYEQYF
many,TRBV7-8,-,TRBJ2-7,TGTGCCAGCAGCCCTAGAGGGCAGGCTAGCTCCTACGAGCAGTACTTC,CASSPRGQASSYEQYF
many,TRBV5-1,-,TRBJ1-1,TGCGCCAGCAGCTTGTCCAGAAACACTGAAGCTTTCTTT,CASSLSRNTEAFF
-,TRBV20-1,-,TRBJ1-2,TGCAGTGCGACCGAAGGCGAATTTGGGTATGGCTACACCTTC,CSATEGEFGYGYTF
few,TRBV29-1,-,TRBJ2-7,TGCAGCGTGGTCAGGTTCAGGAGTCTTTGGGAGCAGTACTTC,CSVVRFRSLWEQYF
-,TRBV20-1,TRBD2,TRBJ2-5,TGCAGTGCCGTACCCTCGACTAGCGGGAGGCGACAGACCCAGTACTTC,CSAVPSTSGRRQTQYF
many,TRBV5-6,-,TRBJ2-3,TGTGCCAGCAGCCCGACTTCTCCAGATACGCAGTATTTT,CASSPTSPDTQYF
-,TRBV7-3,-,TRBJ2-2,TGTGCCAGCAGCTTAAGGGCAGTCTTCGGGGGGGAGCTGTTTTTT,CASSLRAVFGGELFF
-,TRBV20-1,-,TRBJ2-2,TGCAGTGCTAGAGAAGATCCCCGAATCGGGGAGCTGTTTTTT,CSAREDPRIGELFF
-,TRBV5-1,-,TRBJ1-1,TGCGCCAGCAGCGCAGAACCGGGGTTAGTGACTGAAGCTTTCTTT,CASSAEPGLVTEAFF
many,TRBV5-1,TRBD1,TRBJ2-7,TGCGCCAGCAGCCCGGGACAGTGGCCCTACGAGCAGTACTTC,CASSPGQWPYEQYF
-,TRBV7-2,-,TRBJ2-2,TGTGCCAGCAGCCCCGGACAGCTCCTAAACACCGGGGAGCTGTTTTTT,CASSPGQLLNTGELFF
-,TRBV4-2,TRBD2,TRBJ2-2,TGTGCCAGCAGCCAAGATGGGACTAGGAACACCGGGGAGCTGTTTTTT,CASSQDGTRNTGELFF
few,TRBV3-1,-,TRBJ1-1,TGTGCCAGCAGCCATACAGGTACATTCCCCGAAAACACTGAAGCTTTCTTT,CASSHTGTFPENTEAFF
few,TRBV27,-,TRBJ2-3,TGTGCCAGCAGTTTAGTCCGGATGAGCACAGATACGCAGTATTTT,CASSLVRMSTDTQYF
few,TRBV27,TRBD2,TRBJ2-7,TGTGCCACCTCGAGACTAGCGGGAGACGAGCAGTACTTC,CATSRLAGDEQYF
few,TRBV20-1,-,TRBJ1-5,TGCAGTGCTATAGTCCCTTCAGGAAATCAGCCCCAGCATTTT,CSAIVPSGNQPQHF